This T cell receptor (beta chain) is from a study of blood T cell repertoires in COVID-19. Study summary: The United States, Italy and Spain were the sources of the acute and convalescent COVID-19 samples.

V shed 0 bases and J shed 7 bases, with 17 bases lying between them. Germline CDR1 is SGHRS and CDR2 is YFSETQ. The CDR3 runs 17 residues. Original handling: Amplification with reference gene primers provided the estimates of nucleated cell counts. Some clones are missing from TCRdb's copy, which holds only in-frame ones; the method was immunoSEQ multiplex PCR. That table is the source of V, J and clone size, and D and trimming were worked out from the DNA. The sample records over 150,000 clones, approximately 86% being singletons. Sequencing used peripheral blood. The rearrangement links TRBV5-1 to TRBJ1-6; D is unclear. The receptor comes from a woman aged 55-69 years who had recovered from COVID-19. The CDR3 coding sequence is TGCGCCAGCAGCTTGGATGGAGGAGGGATTCGAAATTCACCCCTCCACTTT. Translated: CASSLDGGGIRNSPLHF.